A single sample gave rise to the 18 T cell receptor beta chains below, sequenced in a study of beta chain features in type 1 diabetes. The entirety of the isolated RNA underwent reverse transcription, so expressed TCRB transcripts were sequenced. Assay: immunoSEQ multiplex PCR; the TCRdb copy retains only in-frame clones and omits some. This sample has 310,000 or so clones, with approximately 8% found just once. The sample consisted of central memory CD4+ T cells from blood. These receptors were obtained from a woman aged 18-35 years in good health.

The chain is built from TRBV6-1 and TRBJ2-7, with 7 bases fitting TRBD1. V lost 7 bases to trimming and J lost 5 bases; unmatched junction nucleotides: 8. CDR1 and CDR2 (germline): MNHNS, SASEGT. The CDR3 has 13 residues. This CDR3 reads CASISNRGHEQYF. For the CDR3, the DNA is TGTGCCAGCATCTCCAACAGGGGACACGAGCAGTACTTC.

This clone was counted only a few times. This rearrangement joins TRBV7-2 to TRBJ2-5; a weak D match, TRBD1 (6 bases). Germline values: CDR1 SGHTA, CDR2 FQGNSA. Trimming shortened V by 6 bases and J by 5 bases, and 16 bases separated the two germline ends. CDR3 length equals 14 residues. CDR3 nucleotide sequence: TGTGCCAGCAGTTACCGTACAGGGTACGAGACCCAGTACTTC. Protein product: CASSYRTGYETQYF.

CDR3 region: CASGKQGADTQYF. The CDR3 bases are TGCGCCAGCGGCAAACAGGGAGCCGATACGCAGTATTTT. V gene TRBV5-1 combines with J gene TRBJ2-3; weak D call: TRBD1 (6 bases). Germline CDR1 SGHRS, CDR2 YFSETQ. V was clipped by 7 bases and J by 6 bases, with 15 bases between them. This CDR3 contains 13 residues.

This clone was seen a few times. J is TRBJ2-7 and V is TRBV7-2, with TRBD2 matching 11 bases. In germline, CDR1 is SGHTA, CDR2 FQGNSA. This CDR3 has 15 amino acids. J lost 4 bases, V lost 3 bases, and 5 bases had no gene match. The CDR3 here is CASSFSGRAVYEQYF. As DNA, the CDR3 is TGTGCCAGCAGCTTTAGCGGGAGGGCCGTATACGAGCAGTACTTC.

This sequence joins TRBV9 and TRBJ2-5, with D perhaps matching TRBD1 (5 bases). The DNA end is a closer match to TRBJ2-7, so the J assignment may be wrong. The CDR3 is 17 amino acids. Germline lookup yields CDR1 SGDLS and CDR2 YYNGEE. This CDR3 is CASSVGIWGADSYEQYF. In nucleotides, the CDR3 is TGTGCCAGCAGCGTAGGAATTTGGGGCGCGGACTCCTACGAGCAGTACTTC.

This chain links TRBV21-1 with TRBJ2-1; the table gives TRBD2 as D, unverified against the DNA. TRBV21-1 corresponds to a pseudogene. The CDR3 covers 17 residues. In DNA, the CDR3 is TGTGCCAGCAGCAAAGGCCCATCACCGGTCGGGTGCAATGAGCAGTTCTTC. As protein: CASSKGPSPVGCNEQFF.

The chain links TRBV28 to TRBJ1-2; perhaps TRBD1 as D (6 bases). The CDR3 has 15 amino acids. The germline V gene encodes CDR1 MDHEN and CDR2 SYDVKM. With 5 bases removed from V and 5 bases from J, the gap between germline ends came to 18 bases. The CDR3 nucleotides read TGTGCCAGCAGTCCCGGGGGGGCGTCACCATATGGCTACACCTTC. Its protein product is CASSPGGASPYGYTF.

This clone was counted ten times or more. The chain has TRBV13 and TRBJ2-1, with 10 bases that match TRBD2. The CDR3 loop spans 15 amino acids. CDR1 is PRHDT, CDR2 FYEKMQ, per germline (reference sequence). Germline trimming cut 2 bases from V and 6 bases from J; bases unmatched to any gene: 4. The CDR3 here is CASSLQVAGGNEQFF. DNA for the CDR3: TGTGCCAGCAGCTTACAGGTAGCGGGAGGCAATGAGCAGTTCTTC.

This clone has just a few counts. The chain employs TRBV7-9 and TRBJ1-5, with 12 positions matching TRBD1. Losses at the gene ends were 5 bases for V and 4 bases for J; bases not matched to a gene: 9. This CDR3 contains 17 residues. The germline V gene encodes CDR1 SEHNR and CDR2 FQNEAQ (reference sequence). The CDR3 is CASSGYGTGGSNQPQHF. As DNA, the CDR3 is TGTGCCAGCAGCGGCTATGGGACAGGGGGCAGTAATCAGCCCCAGCATTTT. The variable domain in full, with the rest retrieved from reference TRBV7-9 and TRBJ1-5, is DTGVSQNPRHKITKRGQNVTFRCDPISEHNRLYWYRQTLGQGPEFLTYFQNEAQLEKSRLLSDRFSAERPKGSFSTLEIQRTEQGDSAMYLCASSGYGTGGSNQPQHFGDGTRLSIL.

This clone came up a few times. This sequence joins TRBV13 and TRBJ1-1; no firm D call. Germline values: CDR1 PRHDT, CDR2 FYEKMQ (reference sequence). Trimming removed 5 bases at V and 0 bases at J, with 7 bases between. The CDR3 contains 13 residues. The CDR3 is CASSTTVNTEAFF. CDR3 bases: TGTGCCAGCAGCACCACAGTGAACACTGAAGCTTTCTTT.

The V call is TRBV28, the J call TRBJ1-5; perhaps TRBD1 as D (5 bases). Trimming removed 6 bases from V and 3 bases from J, with 9 bases in between. Per the germline V gene, CDR1 is MDHEN and CDR2 is SYDVKM. This CDR3 contains 13 residues. The CDR3 region is CASSRDLNQPQHF. The CDR3 bases are TGTGCCAGCAGCCGGGACCTCAATCAGCCCCAGCATTTT.

Worth noting for this clone: The same CDR3 can be traced to other DNA sequences in this sample. The chain is built from TRBV5-6 and TRBJ1-1; no firm D call. Deletions cut 0 bases from V and 3 bases from J, with 6 bases between. Germline CDR1 is SGHDT and CDR2 is YYEEEE. The CDR3 is made up of 13 amino acids. CDR3 bases: TGTGCCAGCAGCTTGGCCCGTGACACTGAAGCTTTCTTT. Amino acid sequence: CASSLARDTEAFF.

This clone came up many times. Different DNA sequences within this sample yield the same CDR3. The chain uses TRBV19 and TRBJ2-3, with D possibly TRBD1 on 6 matching bases. The CDR3 loop spans 14 amino acids. Germline-derived CDR1 and CDR2 are LNHDA and SQIVND (reference sequence). Trimming took off 1 base at V and 1 base at J, with 6 bases between the two ends. The CDR3 bases are TGTGCCAGTAGTATAGGACAGGGCACAGATACGCAGTATTTT. Amino acid sequence: CASSIGQGTDTQYF.

This clone was recorded many times. The gene calls are TRBV10-3 and TRBJ2-3; D uncertain. Germline V lookup: CDR1 ENHRY, CDR2 SYGVKD. The germline V and J ends were trimmed by 2 bases and 10 bases, with 13 bases remaining between them. This CDR3 is built from 13 residues. The CDR3 DNA sequence: TGTGCCATCAGTGAGCTGGTTGCCCCTCCGCAGTATTTT. Translated: CAISELVAPPQYF.

The sample holds a few counts of this clone. The chain links TRBV29-1 to TRBJ2-3; no reliable D call. This CDR3 has 16 residues. Trimming stripped 2 bases from V and 0 bases from J, with 15 bases between. In germline, CDR1 is SQVTM, CDR2 ANQGSEA. The CDR3 spells CSVERRTTTSTDTQYF. The CDR3, as DNA: TGCAGCGTTGAACGGCGCACCACAACGAGCACAGATACGCAGTATTTT.

This clone was recorded a few times. V and J are TRBV5-4 and TRBJ2-1; no clear D gene. The CDR3 loop spans 14 amino acids. Trimming took off 6 bases at V and 0 bases at J, with 10 bases between the two ends. Germline assignment: CDR1 SGHNT and CDR2 YYREEE (reference sequence). CDR3 DNA: TGTGCCAGCACACACACTGGCTCCTACAATGAGCAGTTCTTC. Protein: CASTHTGSYNEQFF.

In its sample, this clone was seen a few times. This chain uses TRBV4-3 with TRBJ1-6; D is perhaps TRBD1 (6 bases). Trimming left V 0 bases short and J 9 bases short, with 12 bases between. The germline CDR1 and CDR2 sequences are LGHNA and YSLEER. The CDR3 length is 15 residues. The chain's CDR3 is CASSQDRGRGSPLHF. CDR3 sequence (DNA): TGCGCCAGCAGCCAAGATCGGGGCAGGGGTTCACCCCTCCACTTT.

This chain links TRBV11-1 with TRBJ2-1, with 9 bases identical to TRBD2. Germline values: CDR1 SGHAT, CDR2 FQDESV (reference sequence). V shed 4 bases, J shed 7 bases, and the junction held 20 bases outside the gene matches. CDR3 length: 19 residues. CDR3 nucleotides: TGTGCCAGCAGCTCGGTAGCGCAGGGGGTAGCGGGAGCCGGGAATGAGCAGTTCTTC. Translated: CASSSVAQGVAGAGNEQFF.